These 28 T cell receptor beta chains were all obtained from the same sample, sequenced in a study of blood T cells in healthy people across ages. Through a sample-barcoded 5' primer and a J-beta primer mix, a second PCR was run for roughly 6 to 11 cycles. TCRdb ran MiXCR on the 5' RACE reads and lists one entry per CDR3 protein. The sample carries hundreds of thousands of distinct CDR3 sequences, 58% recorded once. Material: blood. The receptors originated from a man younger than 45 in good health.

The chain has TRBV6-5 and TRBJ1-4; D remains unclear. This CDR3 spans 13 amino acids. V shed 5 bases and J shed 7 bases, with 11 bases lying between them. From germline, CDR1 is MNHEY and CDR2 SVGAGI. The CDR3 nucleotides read TGTGCCAGCAGTCCCTTCTCCTCTGAAAAACTGTTTTTT. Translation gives CASSPFSSEKLFF.

CDR3 in DNA: TGTGCCAGCAGCCCCCAAGGGGGCGGGGAGACCCAGTACTTC. It codes for CASSPQGGGETQYF. V is TRBV7-2 and J is TRBJ2-5; 7 nucleotides agree with TRBD1. Germline-derived CDR1 and CDR2 are SGHTA and FQGNSA. The CDR3 extends over 14 amino acids. The junction had 8 bases not matched to a gene; V was cut back by 5 bases and J by 5 bases.

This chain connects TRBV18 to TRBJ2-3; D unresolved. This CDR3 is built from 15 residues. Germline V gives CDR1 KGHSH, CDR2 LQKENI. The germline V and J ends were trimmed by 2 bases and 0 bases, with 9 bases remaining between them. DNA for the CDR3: TGTGCCAGCTCACCAAACAGAGCTAGCACAGATACGCAGTATTTT. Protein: CASSPNRASTDTQYF.

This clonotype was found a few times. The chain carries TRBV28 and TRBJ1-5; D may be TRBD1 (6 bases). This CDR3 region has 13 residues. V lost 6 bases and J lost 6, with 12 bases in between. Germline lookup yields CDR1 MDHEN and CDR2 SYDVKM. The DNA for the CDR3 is TGTGCCAGCAGCCAAGGGGGAACTCAGCCCCAGCATTTT. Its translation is CASSQGGTQPQHF.

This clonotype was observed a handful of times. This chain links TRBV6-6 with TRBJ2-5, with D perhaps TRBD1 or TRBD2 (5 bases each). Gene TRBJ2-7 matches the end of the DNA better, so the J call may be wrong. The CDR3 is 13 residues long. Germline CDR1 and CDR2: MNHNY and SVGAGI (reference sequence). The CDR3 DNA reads TGTGCCAGCAGCCGGGGACGGATCTACGAGCAGTACTTC. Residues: CASSRGRIYEQYF.

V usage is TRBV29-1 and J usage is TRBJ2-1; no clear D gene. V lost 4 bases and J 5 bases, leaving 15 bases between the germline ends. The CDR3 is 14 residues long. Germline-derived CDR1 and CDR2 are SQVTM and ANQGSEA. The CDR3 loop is CSVGGRTPNNEQFF. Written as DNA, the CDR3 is TGCAGCGTTGGAGGACGGACCCCCAACAATGAGCAGTTCTTC.

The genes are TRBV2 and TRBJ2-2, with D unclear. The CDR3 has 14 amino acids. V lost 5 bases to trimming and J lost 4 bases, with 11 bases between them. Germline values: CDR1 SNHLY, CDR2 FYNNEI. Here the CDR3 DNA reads TGTGCCAGCAGTTACGCAGAAAGCACCGGGGAGCTGTTTTTT. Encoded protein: CASSYAESTGELFF.

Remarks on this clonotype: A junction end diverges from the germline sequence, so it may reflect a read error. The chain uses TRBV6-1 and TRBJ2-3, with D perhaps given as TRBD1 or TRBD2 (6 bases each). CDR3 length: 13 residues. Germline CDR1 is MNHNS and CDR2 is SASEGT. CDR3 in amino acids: CASLETGRDTRYF. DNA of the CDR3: TGTGCCAGCCTCGAAACAGGGCGGGATACGCGGTATTTT.

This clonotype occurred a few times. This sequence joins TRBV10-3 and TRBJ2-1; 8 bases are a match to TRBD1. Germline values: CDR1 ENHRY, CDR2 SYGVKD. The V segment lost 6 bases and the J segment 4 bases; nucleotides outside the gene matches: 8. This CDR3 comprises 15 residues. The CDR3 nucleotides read TGTGCCATCAGCGACCAGGGGGCCGGGTACAATGAGCAGTTCTTC. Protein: CAISDQGAGYNEQFF.

As DNA, the CDR3 is TGTGCCAGCAGGCAACCCTGGGCGCGGGGACCTAACTATGGCTACACCTTC. Residues: CASRQPWARGPNYGYTF. The rearrangement links TRBV6-1 to TRBJ1-2; tentatively, D is TRBD1 (5 bases). V dropped 6 bases and J dropped 0 bases, with 20 bases sitting between them. Germline V gene lookup returns CDR1 MNHNS and CDR2 SASEGT. The CDR3 covers 17 residues.

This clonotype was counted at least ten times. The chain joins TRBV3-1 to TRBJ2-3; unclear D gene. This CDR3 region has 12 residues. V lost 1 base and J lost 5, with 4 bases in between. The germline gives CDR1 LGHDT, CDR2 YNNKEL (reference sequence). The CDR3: CASSQAGDTQYF. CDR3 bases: TGTGCCAGCAGCCAAGCTGGAGATACGCAGTATTTT.

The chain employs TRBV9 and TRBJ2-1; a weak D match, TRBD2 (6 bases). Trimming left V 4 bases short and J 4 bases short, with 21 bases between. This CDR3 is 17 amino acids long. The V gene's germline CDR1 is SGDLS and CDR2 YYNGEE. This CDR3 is CASSPWGAGGSYNEQFF. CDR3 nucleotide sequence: TGTGCCAGCAGCCCGTGGGGAGCGGGTGGCTCATACAATGAGCAGTTCTTC.

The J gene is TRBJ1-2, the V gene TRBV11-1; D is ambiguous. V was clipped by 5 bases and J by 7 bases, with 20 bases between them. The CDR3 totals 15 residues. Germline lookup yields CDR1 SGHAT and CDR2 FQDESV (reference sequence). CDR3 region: CASSKNPRDGSGYTF. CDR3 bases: TGTGCCAGCAGCAAGAACCCCCGAGACGGTAGTGGCTACACCTTC.

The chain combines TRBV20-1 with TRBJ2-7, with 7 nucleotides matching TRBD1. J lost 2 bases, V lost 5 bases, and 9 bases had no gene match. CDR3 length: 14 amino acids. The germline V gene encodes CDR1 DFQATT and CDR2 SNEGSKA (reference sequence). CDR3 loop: CSAPPTGKAYEQYF. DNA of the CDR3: TGCAGTGCTCCCCCGACAGGGAAGGCCTACGAGCAGTACTTC.

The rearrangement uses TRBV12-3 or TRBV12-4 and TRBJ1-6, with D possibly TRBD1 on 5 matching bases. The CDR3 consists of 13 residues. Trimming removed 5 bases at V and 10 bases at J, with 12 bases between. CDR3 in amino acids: CASSPGKRSPLHF. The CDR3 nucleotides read TGTGCCAGCAGTCCAGGGAAACGCTCACCCCTCCACTTT.

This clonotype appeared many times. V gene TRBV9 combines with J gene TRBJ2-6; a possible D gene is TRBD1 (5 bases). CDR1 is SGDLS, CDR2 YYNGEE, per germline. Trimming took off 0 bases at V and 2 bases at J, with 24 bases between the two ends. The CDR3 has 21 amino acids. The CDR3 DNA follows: TGTGCCAGCAGCGTAGATAAGCTGCAGGGTTGGAGAAGTACTGGGGCCAACGTCCTGACTTTC. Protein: CASSVDKLQGWRSTGANVLTF.

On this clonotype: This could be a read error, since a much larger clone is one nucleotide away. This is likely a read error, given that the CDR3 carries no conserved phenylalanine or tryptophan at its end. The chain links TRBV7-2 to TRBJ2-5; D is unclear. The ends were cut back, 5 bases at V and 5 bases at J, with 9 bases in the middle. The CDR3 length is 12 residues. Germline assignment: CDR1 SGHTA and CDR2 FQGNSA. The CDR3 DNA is TGTGCCAGCAGCGCTTATATGGAGACCCAGTACCTC. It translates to CASSAYMETQYL.

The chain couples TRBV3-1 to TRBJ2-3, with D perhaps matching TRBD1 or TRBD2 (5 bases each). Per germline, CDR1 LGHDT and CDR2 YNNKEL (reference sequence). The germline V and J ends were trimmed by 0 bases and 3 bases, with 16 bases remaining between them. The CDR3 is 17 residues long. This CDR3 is CASSQDLRDLVTDTQYF. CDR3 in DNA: TGTGCCAGCAGCCAAGATCTCCGGGACCTTGTAACAGATACGCAGTATTTT.

The DNA for the CDR3 is TGCAGTGCTAGAGATTCGGCCCGCCAAGAGACCCAGTACTTC. Protein: CSARDSARQETQYF. This sequence joins TRBV20-1 and TRBJ2-5; D ambiguous. The CDR3 is 14 amino acids. CDR1 DFQATT and CDR2 SNEGSKA come from the germline V gene (reference sequence). V dropped 0 bases and J dropped 1 base, with 9 bases sitting between them.

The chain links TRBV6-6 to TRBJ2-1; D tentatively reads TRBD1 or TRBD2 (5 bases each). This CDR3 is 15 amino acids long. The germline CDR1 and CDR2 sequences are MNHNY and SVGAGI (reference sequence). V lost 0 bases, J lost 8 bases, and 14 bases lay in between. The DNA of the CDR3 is TGTGCCAGCAGTTACTCGAGGGGCGTTCTAGATGAGCAGTTCTTC. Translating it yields CASSYSRGVLDEQFF.

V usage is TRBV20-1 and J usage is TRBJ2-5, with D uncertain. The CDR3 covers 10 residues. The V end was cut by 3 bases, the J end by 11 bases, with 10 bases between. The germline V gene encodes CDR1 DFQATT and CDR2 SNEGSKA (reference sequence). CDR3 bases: TGCAGTGCTAGGGGCAATGAGCAGTACTTC. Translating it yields CSARGNEQYF.

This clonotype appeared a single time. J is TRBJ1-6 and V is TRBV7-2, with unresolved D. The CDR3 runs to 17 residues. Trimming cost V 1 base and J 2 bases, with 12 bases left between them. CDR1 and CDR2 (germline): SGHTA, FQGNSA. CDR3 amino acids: CASSLVGPRTYNSPLHF. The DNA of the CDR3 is TGTGCCAGCAGCTTAGTAGGCCCGCGGACCTATAATTCACCCCTCCACTTT. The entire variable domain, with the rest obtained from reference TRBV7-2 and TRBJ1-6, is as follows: GAGVSQSPSNKVTEKGKDVELRCDPISGHTALYWYRQSLGQGLEFLIYFQGNSAPDKSGLPSDRFSAERTGGSVSTLTIQRTQQEDSAVYLCASSLVGPRTYNSPLHFGNGTRLTVT.

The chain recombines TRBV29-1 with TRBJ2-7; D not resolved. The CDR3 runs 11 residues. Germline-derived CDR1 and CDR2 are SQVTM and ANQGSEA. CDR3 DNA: TGCTCCGCTGGTATTTCCTACGAGCAGTACTTC. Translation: CSAGISYEQYF.

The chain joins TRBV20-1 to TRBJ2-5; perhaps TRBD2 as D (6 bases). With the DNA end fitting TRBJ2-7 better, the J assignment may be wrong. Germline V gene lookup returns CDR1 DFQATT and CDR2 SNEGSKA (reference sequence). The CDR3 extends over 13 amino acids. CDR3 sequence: CSAPSRWEVEQYF. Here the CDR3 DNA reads TGCAGTGCTCCTTCACGGTGGGAGGTCGAGCAGTACTTC.

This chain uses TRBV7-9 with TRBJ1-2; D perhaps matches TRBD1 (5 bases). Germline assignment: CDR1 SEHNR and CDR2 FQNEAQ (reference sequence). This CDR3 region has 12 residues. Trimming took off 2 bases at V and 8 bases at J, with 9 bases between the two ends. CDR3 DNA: TGTGCCAGCAGCTTATCAGGGAAAGGCTACACCTTC. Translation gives CASSLSGKGYTF.

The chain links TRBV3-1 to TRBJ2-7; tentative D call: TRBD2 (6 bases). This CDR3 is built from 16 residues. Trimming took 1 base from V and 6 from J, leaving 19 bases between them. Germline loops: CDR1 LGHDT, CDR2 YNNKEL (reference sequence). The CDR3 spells CASSQGTGGNQREQYF. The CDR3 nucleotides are TGTGCCAGCAGCCAAGGGACCGGGGGAAACCAGCGCGAGCAGTACTTC.

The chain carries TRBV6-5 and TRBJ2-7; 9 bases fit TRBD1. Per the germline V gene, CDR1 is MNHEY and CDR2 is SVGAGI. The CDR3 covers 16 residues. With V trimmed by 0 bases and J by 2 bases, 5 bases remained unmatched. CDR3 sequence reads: CASSYSWTGVTYEQYF. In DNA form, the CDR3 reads TGTGCCAGCAGTTACTCGTGGACAGGGGTCACCTACGAGCAGTACTTC.

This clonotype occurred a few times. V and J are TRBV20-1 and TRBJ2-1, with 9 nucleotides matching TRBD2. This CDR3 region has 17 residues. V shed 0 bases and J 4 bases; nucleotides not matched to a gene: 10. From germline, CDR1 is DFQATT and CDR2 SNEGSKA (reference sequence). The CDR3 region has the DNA TGCAGTGCTAGAGATAGGCTAGCGGGGAACCTTTACAATGAGCAGTTCTTC. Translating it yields CSARDRLAGNLYNEQFF.